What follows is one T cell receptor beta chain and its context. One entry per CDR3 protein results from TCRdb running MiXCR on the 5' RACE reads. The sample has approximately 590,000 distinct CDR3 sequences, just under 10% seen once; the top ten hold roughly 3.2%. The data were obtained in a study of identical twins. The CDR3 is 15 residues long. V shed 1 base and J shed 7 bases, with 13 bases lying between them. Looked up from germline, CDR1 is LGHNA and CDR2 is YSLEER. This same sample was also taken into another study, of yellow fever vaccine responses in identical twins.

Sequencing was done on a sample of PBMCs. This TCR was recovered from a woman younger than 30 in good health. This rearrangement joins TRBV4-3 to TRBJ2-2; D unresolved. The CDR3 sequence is CASSQGSSLSGELFF. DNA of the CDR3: TGCGCCAGCAGCCAAGGATCCTCCCTCAGCGGGGAGCTGTTTTTT.